This T cell receptor beta chain appears in the sequencing data of a study of CD8 T cells in ankylosing spondylitis. Study-level results: There was a TCR beta motif, made of several highly homologous variants, that appeared characteristic of ankylosing spondylitis blood. As for the disease-linked clones, they showed a CD8+ phenotype and occurred at relatively low frequencies in peripheral blood.

A quantitative 5'-RACE method, one with molecular barcodes, was used to make TCR beta libraries. TCRdb reprocessed the 5' RACE reads via MiXCR and lists one record per CDR3 protein. The data show a few hundred thousand distinct CDR3 sequences, approximately 20% seen once. Germline trimming cut 2 bases from V and 9 bases from J; bases unmatched to any gene: 8. The CDR3 runs 14 residues. Germline-derived CDR1 and CDR2 are LGHDT and YNNKEL (reference sequence). The sample holds one count of this clonotype. The antigen is unknown. The rearrangement links TRBV3-1 to TRBJ1-1; TRBD1 aligns across 8 bases. This TCR was sampled from a male donor with ankylosing spondylitis. Material: blood, either unsorted or a sorted T cell fraction (not recorded which). The CDR3 DNA sequence: TGTGCCAGCAGCCAAAACGACAGGGGCAGTAAAGCTTTCTTT. It translates to CASSQNDRGSKAFF.